This passage covers 23 T cell receptor beta chains from one sample sequenced in a study of blood T cells in healthy people across ages. Using a J-beta primer mix together with a sample-barcoded 5' primer, a second PCR was run for roughly 7 to 12 cycles. Each CDR3 protein gets one entry after TCRdb re-called the 5' RACE reads with MiXCR. Seen here are hundreds of thousands of distinct CDR3 sequences, approximately 59% observed once, and the top ten hold roughly 26%. The sequenced sample consisted of blood. These receptors were obtained from a man aged 25-40 years in good health.

The table lists this clonotype with a few counts. This chain connects TRBV5-8 to TRBJ2-1; 8 bases match TRBD1. The CDR3 extends over 16 amino acids. After removal of 4 bases from V and 8 bases from J, the junction contained 14 bases not matched to a gene. The germline gives CDR1 SGHTS, CDR2 YDEGEE. The CDR3 DNA reads as TGTGCCAGCAGCGGGGGCAGGACAGGGTCCTCCTATGAGCAGTTCTTC. This encodes CASSGGRTGSSYEQFF.

This chain uses TRBV5-1 with TRBJ2-3, with unresolved D. Trimming left V 2 bases short and J 5 bases short, with 9 bases between. Germline V lookup: CDR1 SGHRS, CDR2 YFSETQ. The CDR3 totals 13 residues. In DNA, the CDR3 is TGCGCCAGCAGCTTTTTGCCGGAAGATACGCAGTATTTT. Protein product: CASSFLPEDTQYF.

This clonotype was observed a handful of times. The chain carries TRBV7-3 and TRBJ1-5; D is possibly TRBD1 (6 bases). Trimming removed 8 bases at V and 7 bases at J, with 15 bases between. The CDR3 has 13 amino acids. Per the germline V gene, CDR1 is SGHTA and CDR2 is FQGTGA. The CDR3 sequence is CASAGAAGQPQHF. CDR3 nucleotide sequence: TGTGCCAGCGCGGGGGCGGCGGGCCAGCCCCAGCATTTT.

This clonotype turned up a few times. The chain employs TRBV11-2 and TRBJ2-5; tentatively, D is TRBD1 (6 bases). Germline CDR1 reads SGHAT; CDR2 reads FQNNGV. The CDR3 is made up of 14 amino acids. Trimming stripped 5 bases from V and 5 bases from J, with 15 bases between. CDR3 sequence: CASSVGFQGETQYF. CDR3 bases: TGTGCCAGCAGCGTGGGGTTCCAGGGGGAGACCCAGTACTTC.

The rearrangement joins TRBV5-1 to TRBJ2-3; D call uncertain. This CDR3 is 14 amino acids long. Trimming left V 6 bases short and J 2 bases short, with 13 bases between. From germline, CDR1 is SGHRS and CDR2 YFSETQ. The CDR3 DNA is TGCGCCAGCACCCCGACCCCGCTCACAGATACGCAGTATTTT. Protein sequence: CASTPTPLTDTQYF.

This clonotype was found once. The chain joins TRBV7-2 to TRBJ2-5, with a possible D match to TRBD2 (7 bases). Germline V gene data show CDR1 as SGHTA and CDR2 as FQGNSA. The CDR3 has 17 amino acids. Trimming stripped 5 bases from V and 7 bases from J, with 26 bases between. CDR3 loop: CASSTHFAGAALGTQYF. In DNA, the CDR3 is TGTGCCAGCAGCACCCACTTTGCGGGGGCAGCCCTGGGGACCCAGTACTTC.

CDR3 sequence reads: CASSYYGSRGYTF. In DNA, the CDR3 is TGTGCCAGCAGTTACTACGGGTCCCGCGGCTACACCTTC. This sequence joins TRBV6-2 or TRBV6-3 and TRBJ1-2; D remains unclear. The CDR3 sequence is 13 residues long. V shed 1 base and J shed 8 bases, with 11 bases lying between them. Germline CDR1 and CDR2: MNHEY and SVGEGT.

The chain recombines TRBV5-1 with TRBJ1-2; no firm D call. Germline V gene lookup returns CDR1 SGHRS and CDR2 YFSETQ. The V gene lost 0 bases and the J gene lost 8 bases, with 14 bases spanning the gap. The CDR3 loop spans 14 amino acids. CDR3 DNA: TGCGCCAGCAGCTTGGATGAGGGTGTCGGAGGCTACACCTTC. This codes for CASSLDEGVGGYTF.

The gene calls are TRBV15 and TRBJ1-2; 7 bases agree with TRBD1. CDR3 length: 14 amino acids. CDR1 and CDR2 (germline): LNHNV, YYDKDF (reference sequence). V shed 1 base, J shed 7 bases, and the junction held 6 bases outside the gene matches. The CDR3 here is CATSRGQGTGGYTF. The CDR3, as DNA: TGTGCCACCAGCAGAGGACAGGGCACAGGTGGCTACACCTTC.

The chain combines TRBV2 with TRBJ2-4, with TRBD1 as a possible D gene (6 bases). The DNA end lines up better with TRBJ2-5; the J call may be wrong. From germline, CDR1 is SNHLY and CDR2 FYNNEI. The CDR3 loop spans 16 amino acids. The CDR3 coding sequence is TGTGCCAGCAGTGAAACCAAGGACAGCGTCCTGGAGACCCAGTACTTC. Protein: CASSETKDSVLETQYF.

The chain links TRBV20-1 to TRBJ2-4; no clear D. The end of the DNA fits TRBJ2-5 better, so the J call may be wrong. The CDR3 covers 14 residues. Germline CDR1 is DFQATT and CDR2 is SNEGSKA (reference sequence). The chain's CDR3 is CSARDLDNQETQYF. CDR3 nucleotide sequence: TGCAGTGCTAGAGATCTAGACAACCAAGAGACCCAGTACTTC.

As for this clonotype: One end of the junction does not line up with germline, which may come from a read error. This sequence joins TRBV20-1 and TRBJ1-5; TRBD1 might be the D (6 bases). CDR3 length: 13 amino acids. Germline V CDR1 and CDR2: DFQATT, SNEGSKA (reference sequence). The CDR3 reads CGAEGETNQPQHF. The CDR3, as DNA: TGCGGTGCCGAGGGGGAGACCAATCAGCCCCAGCATTTT.

The chain has TRBV6-5 and TRBJ2-5, with unresolved D. The CDR3 covers 11 residues. The germline V and J ends were trimmed by 2 bases and 9 bases, with 7 bases remaining between them. Germline V gives CDR1 MNHEY, CDR2 SVGAGI. This CDR3 is CASSYERAQYF. DNA for the CDR3: TGTGCCAGCAGTTACGAACGGGCCCAGTACTTC.

The chain joins TRBV2 to TRBJ2-6, with 8 bases matching TRBD1. The germline V gene encodes CDR1 SNHLY and CDR2 FYNNEI. J was trimmed by 2 bases and V by 11 bases; bases with no gene match: 5. CDR3 length equals 14 residues. CDR3: CAAQQGAGANVLTF. CDR3 nucleotide sequence: TGTGCCGCCCAACAGGGGGCTGGGGCCAACGTCCTGACTTTC.

This clonotype was counted between two and nine times. The V call is TRBV7-2, the J call TRBJ2-1; 8 nucleotides match TRBD2. The V gene's germline CDR1 is SGHTA and CDR2 FQGNSA. Trimming cost V 3 bases and J 0 bases; bases outside gene matches: 4. The CDR3 runs to 16 residues. The CDR3 DNA sequence: TGTGCCAGCAGCTTTACCGGGACTAGCTCCTACAATGAGCAGTTCTTC. The encoded protein is CASSFTGTSSYNEQFF.

This chain connects TRBV5-1 to TRBJ2-3; TRBD2 aligns across 7 bases. J gave up 4 bases and V 3 bases, and 8 bases lay outside the gene matches. In germline, CDR1 is SGHRS, CDR2 YFSETQ. This CDR3 comprises 15 residues. The CDR3 sequence: CASSWGGDVADTQYF. The CDR3 DNA reads as TGCGCCAGCAGCTGGGGAGGGGATGTTGCAGATACGCAGTATTTT.

The rearrangement links TRBV9 to TRBJ1-5; no clear D. Trimming pared 8 bases from V and 0 bases from J, leaving 18 bases between. Germline CDR1 is SGDLS and CDR2 is YYNGEE. This CDR3 is 16 amino acids long. The CDR3 DNA reads TGTGCCAGAGCTTTGACTTTTACACGTAGCAATCAGCCCCAGCATTTT. As protein: CARALTFTRSNQPQHF.

This clonotype was seen a few times. The chain recombines TRBV29-1 with TRBJ2-1; D may be TRBD1 (5 bases). The germline gives CDR1 SQVTM, CDR2 ANQGSEA. V was trimmed by 4 bases and J by 10 bases, leaving 14 bases between them. The CDR3 totals 12 residues. CDR3 coding DNA: TGCAGCGTTGGATCCGGCAGGGTCGAGCAGTTCTTC. Residues: CSVGSGRVEQFF.

The rearrangement links TRBV20-1 to TRBJ2-7, with 9 bases aligning to TRBD1. This CDR3 has 13 amino acids. Losses at the gene ends were 7 bases for V and 5 bases for J; bases not matched to a gene: 9. Per germline, CDR1 DFQATT and CDR2 SNEGSKA (reference sequence). The CDR3 loop is CSGAGQGIHEQYF. CDR3 nucleotide sequence: TGCAGTGGAGCGGGACAGGGTATCCACGAGCAGTACTTC.

The table lists this clonotype with many counts. The rearrangement links TRBV3-1 to TRBJ2-5; 7 positions match TRBD2. CDR1 and CDR2 (germline): LGHDT, YNNKEL (reference sequence). Trimming took 4 bases from V and 5 from J; bases not matched to a gene: 7. The length of the CDR3 is 14 residues. The CDR3 loop is CASSRSSGDETQYF. CDR3 in DNA: TGTGCCAGCAGCCGGTCGAGCGGGGATGAGACCCAGTACTTC.

The chain links TRBV7-2 to TRBJ2-4; D is perhaps TRBD1 or TRBD2 (7 bases each). Per germline, CDR1 SGHTA and CDR2 FQGNSA. The CDR3 totals 14 residues. V lost 2 bases and J lost 13, with 18 bases in between. CDR3 DNA: TGTGCCAGCAGCTTACTCAGGGGGAGGGATACCCAGTACTTC. The encoded protein is CASSLLRGRDTQYF.

The genes are TRBV9 and TRBJ2-1; tentatively, D is TRBD1 or TRBD2 (6 bases each). This CDR3 spans 19 amino acids. Trimming took 0 bases from V and 6 from J, leaving 25 bases between them. Germline V gene data show CDR1 as SGDLS and CDR2 as YYNGEE. The CDR3 is CASSVGGGGGGVALNEQFF. CDR3 coding DNA: TGTGCCAGCAGCGTAGGGGGAGGAGGAGGGGGTGTAGCGCTCAATGAGCAGTTCTTC.

CDR3 in DNA: TGTGCCAGCAGCTCTCGACAGGGGGTGAGTTACAATGAGCAGTTCTTC. It yields the protein CASSSRQGVSYNEQFF. The chain is built from TRBV7-2 and TRBJ2-1, with 9 bases aligning to TRBD1. The germline CDR1 and CDR2 sequences are SGHTA and FQGNSA. The trim removed 4 bases at V and 4 bases at J, leaving 8 bases unmatched. This CDR3 spans 16 amino acids.